Given below is one T cell receptor beta chain in context. Authors' processing steps: Estimation of nucleated cell counts was performed using reference gene primer amplification. This table comes from immunoSEQ multiplex PCR, and its TCRdb copy is limited to in-frame clones, with some not included. V, J and clone size are those of that table, while D and trimming were read from the DNA. The sample comprises roughly 56,000 clones, approximately 83% of which are singletons, and 13% to 15% rests with the top ten. The data originate from a study of blood T cell repertoires in COVID-19. The wider study: Italy, Spain and the United States were the sources of the convalescent and acute COVID-19 samples. The cDNA or gDNA used as material had been derived from T cells, B-cell-depleted T cells, or PBMCs.

CDR3 length: 12 residues. V was pared by 8 bases and J by 1 base, with 9 bases between. Germline V gene lookup returns CDR1 KGHSH and CDR2 LQKENI. Sequenced material: peripheral blood. This receptor was identified in a human donor in a cohort sampled during active COVID-19. V gene TRBV18 combines with J gene TRBJ2-7, with TRBD1 as a possible D gene (5 bases). The CDR3, as DNA: TGTGCCAGCCGAGACAGATCCTACGAGCAGTACTTC. This encodes CASRDRSYEQYF.